Listed below are T cell receptor beta chains from one sample, sequenced in a study of blood T cells in healthy people across ages. TCRdb itself ran the 5' RACE reads through MiXCR, one entry per CDR3 protein. The sample lists more than 800,000 distinct CDR3 sequences, more than 35% occurring once. Sequences were obtained from blood. The receptors were sampled from a woman aged 55 to 70 in good health. The CDR3 runs from the conserved cysteine through the conserved F or W. Each record gives: V gene, clone size, D gene, J gene, CDR3 DNA, CDR3 protein. D genes are given only for firm matches. Rows may omit the clone size; those that give it use once, few, many or a size class.

v_call: TRBV29-1
clone_size: -
d_call: -
j_call: TRBJ2-1
cdr3_nt: TGCAGCGTTGACGGGGACGTTAAGCAGTTCTTC
cdr3_aa: CSVDGDVKQFF

v_call: TRBV6-5
clone_size: once
d_call: -
j_call: TRBJ2-1
cdr3_nt: TGTGCCAGCAGTTCGTACAGTTCCTACAATGAGCAGTTCTTC
cdr3_aa: CASSSYSSYNEQFF

v_call: TRBV28
clone_size: few
d_call: TRBD2
j_call: TRBJ2-5
cdr3_nt: TGTGCCAGCAGTTCGCCGGGACTAGCGGGAGGTCGAGAGACCCAGTACTTC
cdr3_aa: CASSSPGLAGGRETQYF

v_call: TRBV5-1
clone_size: -
d_call: -
j_call: TRBJ2-7
cdr3_nt: TGCGCCAGCCGCCGGGGGATTGGACAGGCGTCCTACGAGCAGTACTTC
cdr3_aa: CASRRGIGQASYEQYF

v_call: TRBV5-6
clone_size: -
d_call: TRBD2
j_call: TRBJ2-3
cdr3_nt: TGTGCCAGCAGCTTGGATCTAGCGGGAGATACGCAGTATTTT
cdr3_aa: CASSLDLAGDTQYF

v_call: TRBV28
clone_size: -
d_call: -
j_call: TRBJ2-1
cdr3_nt: TGTGCCAGCAGTTTATTGGGCTTCGGGGCTAGCTCCTACAATGAGCAGTTCTTC
cdr3_aa: CASSLLGFGASSYNEQFF

v_call: TRBV12-3/TRBV12-4
clone_size: -
d_call: -
j_call: TRBJ2-7
cdr3_nt: TGTGCCAGCAGTTCGACTATCGGCGGGGAGCAGTACTTC
cdr3_aa: CASSSTIGGEQYF

v_call: TRBV2
clone_size: few
d_call: -
j_call: TRBJ1-4
cdr3_nt: TGTGCCAGCAGTCCGACAGGCTATAATGAAAAACTGTTTTTT
cdr3_aa: CASSPTGYNEKLFF

v_call: TRBV10-3
clone_size: few
d_call: TRBD2
j_call: TRBJ2-7
cdr3_nt: TGTGCCATCAGTTGGGGGGGCTACGAGCAGTACTTC
cdr3_aa: CAISWGGYEQYF

v_call: TRBV15
clone_size: few
d_call: TRBD2
j_call: TRBJ2-1
cdr3_nt: TGTGCCACCAGCAGATCTTTGACTAGCGGGAAGAGAGACAATGAGCAGTTCTTC
cdr3_aa: CATSRSLTSGKRDNEQFF

v_call: TRBV30
clone_size: -
d_call: -
j_call: TRBJ1-5
cdr3_nt: TGTGCCTGGAGTTGGGGGGCCGCGGGTCAGCCCCAGCATTTT
cdr3_aa: CAWSWGAAGQPQHF

v_call: TRBV20-1
clone_size: few
d_call: TRBD2
j_call: TRBJ2-1
cdr3_nt: TGCAGTGCCCATGGGACTAGCGGGAGTAATGAGCAGTTCTTC
cdr3_aa: CSAHGTSGSNEQFF

v_call: TRBV20-1
clone_size: few
d_call: -
j_call: TRBJ2-4
cdr3_nt: TGCAGTGCTAGAGACCTAGGACCTAATCGCATTCAGTACTTC
cdr3_aa: CSARDLGPNRIQYF

v_call: TRBV7-8
clone_size: -
d_call: -
j_call: TRBJ2-5
cdr3_nt: TGTGCCAGCAGCCCACGCCCTACTAGCCCCGGAGGGACCCAGTACTTC
cdr3_aa: CASSPRPTSPGGTQYF

v_call: TRBV7-2
clone_size: few
d_call: -
j_call: TRBJ2-7
cdr3_nt: TGTGCCAGCAGTATAGGGCTCGCCGCCTACGAGCAGTACTTC
cdr3_aa: CASSIGLAAYEQYF

v_call: TRBV5-1
clone_size: few
d_call: TRBD2
j_call: TRBJ2-4
cdr3_nt: TGCGCCAGCAGCTCGGGGGGTGAAAACATTCAGTACTTC
cdr3_aa: CASSSGGENIQYF

v_call: TRBV27
clone_size: -
d_call: -
j_call: TRBJ1-5
cdr3_nt: TGTGCCAGCAGGCGTCAAATGGGCAATCAGCCCCAGCATTTT
cdr3_aa: CASRRQMGNQPQHF

v_call: TRBV9
clone_size: -
d_call: TRBD1
j_call: TRBJ1-2
cdr3_nt: TGTGCCAGCAGCCCAGGGGACAGACCTAGCTATGGCTACACCTTC
cdr3_aa: CASSPGDRPSYGYTF

v_call: TRBV13
clone_size: few
d_call: -
j_call: TRBJ2-7
cdr3_nt: TGTGCCAGCAGCTTAAATGTCGGATCCGAGCAGTACTTC
cdr3_aa: CASSLNVGSEQYF

v_call: TRBV29-1
clone_size: few
d_call: TRBD1
j_call: TRBJ1-6
cdr3_nt: TGCAGCGTCAGGCAGGAGGGGGCAGGTTCACCCCTCCACTTT
cdr3_aa: CSVRQEGAGSPLHF

v_call: TRBV3-1
clone_size: -
d_call: -
j_call: TRBJ1-3
cdr3_nt: TGTGCCGGCAGAGGGGGGGACACCATATATTTT
cdr3_aa: CAGRGGDTIYF

v_call: TRBV27
clone_size: few
d_call: -
j_call: TRBJ2-7
cdr3_nt: TGTGCCAGCAGTTTTAGCCCTAGTCACTACGAGCAGTACTTC
cdr3_aa: CASSFSPSHYEQYF

v_call: TRBV2
clone_size: few
d_call: -
j_call: TRBJ2-1
cdr3_nt: TGTGCCAGCAGTGAAGCTCAGGATCTCTTAATGGATGAGCAGTTCTTC
cdr3_aa: CASSEAQDLLMDEQFF

v_call: TRBV6-1
clone_size: -
d_call: -
j_call: TRBJ2-3
cdr3_nt: TGTGCCAGCAGTGAATGGGCAGGTAGCACAGATACGCAGTATTTT
cdr3_aa: CASSEWAGSTDTQYF

v_call: TRBV15
clone_size: -
d_call: -
j_call: TRBJ2-1
cdr3_nt: TGTGCCACCAGCAGAGATATGGGACGCAGAGAGCAGTTCTTC
cdr3_aa: CATSRDMGRREQFF

v_call: TRBV27
clone_size: few
d_call: -
j_call: TRBJ2-5
cdr3_nt: TGTGCCAGCAGTTTAGGGGTGACTTCGGAGACCCAGTACTTC
cdr3_aa: CASSLGVTSETQYF

v_call: TRBV6-1
clone_size: once
d_call: TRBD1
j_call: TRBJ1-1
cdr3_nt: TGTGCCGGCAGTGACTTGACAGGGATCAGCACTGAAGCTTTCTTT
cdr3_aa: CAGSDLTGISTEAFF

v_call: TRBV21-1
clone_size: -
d_call: -
j_call: TRBJ2-7
cdr3_nt: TGTGCCAGCAGCCGCCGACTAGCGCGGAGCTCCTACGAGCAGTACTTC
cdr3_aa: CASSRRLARSSYEQYF

v_call: TRBV5-1
clone_size: -
d_call: -
j_call: TRBJ2-7
cdr3_nt: TGCGCCAGCAGCCCCGCACGTGGGACATACGAGCAGTACTTC
cdr3_aa: CASSPARGTYEQYF

v_call: TRBV7-2
clone_size: few
d_call: TRBD1
j_call: TRBJ2-5
cdr3_nt: TGTGCCAGCAGCTCCAAAGGACAGGGGTGGCAAGAGACCCAGTACTTC
cdr3_aa: CASSSKGQGWQETQYF

v_call: TRBV12-3/TRBV12-4
clone_size: -
d_call: -
j_call: TRBJ2-2
cdr3_nt: TGTGCCAGCACTAATTGGACGGGCAACACCGGGGAGCTGTTTTTT
cdr3_aa: CASTNWTGNTGELFF

v_call: TRBV27
clone_size: -
d_call: TRBD2
j_call: TRBJ2-4
cdr3_nt: TGTGCCAGCAGTAAATCGGGACTAGCCCATGAGCAGTACTTC
cdr3_aa: CASSKSGLAHEQYF

v_call: TRBV20-1
clone_size: -
d_call: -
j_call: TRBJ2-6
cdr3_nt: TGCAGTGCTAGAGGGGGTACGAATGCTGCCAACGTCCTGACTTTC
cdr3_aa: CSARGGTNAANVLTF

v_call: TRBV5-1
clone_size: -
d_call: TRBD1
j_call: TRBJ2-5
cdr3_nt: TGCGCCAGCAGCTTCGGACAGGTTGAAGAGACCCAGTACTTC
cdr3_aa: CASSFGQVEETQYF

v_call: TRBV29-1
clone_size: few
d_call: TRBD1
j_call: TRBJ1-1
cdr3_nt: TGCAGCGTTGACCCGGGACAGGGGTACACTGAAGCTTTCTTT
cdr3_aa: CSVDPGQGYTEAFF

v_call: TRBV10-3
clone_size: few
d_call: -
j_call: TRBJ2-1
cdr3_nt: TGTGCCATCAGTAAGACAGACAATGAGCAGTTCTTC
cdr3_aa: CAISKTDNEQFF

v_call: TRBV25-1
clone_size: -
d_call: -
j_call: TRBJ2-4
cdr3_nt: TGTGCCAGCAGTGAAGATGGGCCGATGTACTTC
cdr3_aa: CASSEDGPMYF

v_call: TRBV4-2
clone_size: -
d_call: -
j_call: TRBJ2-7
cdr3_nt: TGTGCCAGCAGCCAAGAGATTGCCCTGAGCTCCTACGAGCAGTACTTC
cdr3_aa: CASSQEIALSSYEQYF

v_call: TRBV9
clone_size: -
d_call: TRBD1
j_call: TRBJ2-3
cdr3_nt: TGTGCCAGCAGCCTGCGGACAGGGGACTTCACAGATACGCAGTATTTT
cdr3_aa: CASSLRTGDFTDTQYF

v_call: TRBV27
clone_size: few
d_call: TRBD2
j_call: TRBJ2-7
cdr3_nt: TGTGCCAGCAGTTTTAGCGGGATTAGCTCCTACGAGCAGTACTTC
cdr3_aa: CASSFSGISSYEQYF

v_call: TRBV29-1
clone_size: few
d_call: -
j_call: TRBJ2-1
cdr3_nt: TGCAGCGTTGACTTTAAGGTCGGGGTTCGGAATGAGCAGTTCTTC
cdr3_aa: CSVDFKVGVRNEQFF

v_call: TRBV5-1
clone_size: -
d_call: TRBD1
j_call: TRBJ1-1
cdr3_nt: TGCGCCAGCAGCCTGGCGACAGGGGGCGGTGAAGCTTTCTTT
cdr3_aa: CASSLATGGGEAFF

v_call: TRBV6-6
clone_size: few
d_call: TRBD2
j_call: TRBJ2-5
cdr3_nt: TGTGCCAGCAGTTACGTGGGACTAGGCGAGACCCAGTACTTC
cdr3_aa: CASSYVGLGETQYF

v_call: TRBV30
clone_size: -
d_call: TRBD2
j_call: TRBJ2-7
cdr3_nt: TGTGCCTGGCAACACCCGGGACTAGGTTCCTACGAGCAGTACTTC
cdr3_aa: CAWQHPGLGSYEQYF

v_call: TRBV21-1
clone_size: few
d_call: -
j_call: TRBJ2-5
cdr3_nt: TGTGCCAGCAGCAAGGGGGTACCCCAAGAGACCCAGTACTTC
cdr3_aa: CASSKGVPQETQYF

v_call: TRBV20-1
clone_size: -
d_call: -
j_call: TRBJ2-1
cdr3_nt: TGCAGTGCACAGACAGGAATGGACGAAAATGAGCAGTTCTTC
cdr3_aa: CSAQTGMDENEQFF

v_call: TRBV14
clone_size: -
d_call: -
j_call: TRBJ2-7
cdr3_nt: TGTGCCAGCAGCCAAGACAACTTACACTGGGCTTGGAGCCCCTACGAGCAGTACTTC
cdr3_aa: CASSQDNLHWAWSPYEQYF

v_call: TRBV12-3/TRBV12-4
clone_size: -
d_call: -
j_call: TRBJ2-7
cdr3_nt: TGTGCCAGCAGTCACTCTAGGGGAGAGGCGAATGAGCAGTACTTC
cdr3_aa: CASSHSRGEANEQYF

v_call: TRBV7-2
clone_size: -
d_call: -
j_call: TRBJ2-7
cdr3_nt: TGTGCCAGCAGCTCCCGGGGAGACGAGCAGTACTTC
cdr3_aa: CASSSRGDEQYF

v_call: TRBV27
clone_size: -
d_call: -
j_call: TRBJ2-7
cdr3_nt: TGTGCCAGCAGCCTTCTCGGGACTCCATCCTACGAGCAGTACTTC
cdr3_aa: CASSLLGTPSYEQYF

v_call: TRBV27
clone_size: -
d_call: -
j_call: TRBJ2-7
cdr3_nt: TGTGCCAGCAGTTTATCGGTCTTCTCCTACGAGCAGTACTTC
cdr3_aa: CASSLSVFSYEQYF

v_call: TRBV6-5
clone_size: -
d_call: -
j_call: TRBJ1-1
cdr3_nt: TGTGCCAGCACCCTCTCTGGGGGGGCACACACTGAAGCTTTCTTT
cdr3_aa: CASTLSGGAHTEAFF

v_call: TRBV5-1
clone_size: -
d_call: -
j_call: TRBJ2-6
cdr3_nt: TGCGCCAGCATGAACCGCTTCGACTCTGGGGCCAACGTCCTGACTTTC
cdr3_aa: CASMNRFDSGANVLTF